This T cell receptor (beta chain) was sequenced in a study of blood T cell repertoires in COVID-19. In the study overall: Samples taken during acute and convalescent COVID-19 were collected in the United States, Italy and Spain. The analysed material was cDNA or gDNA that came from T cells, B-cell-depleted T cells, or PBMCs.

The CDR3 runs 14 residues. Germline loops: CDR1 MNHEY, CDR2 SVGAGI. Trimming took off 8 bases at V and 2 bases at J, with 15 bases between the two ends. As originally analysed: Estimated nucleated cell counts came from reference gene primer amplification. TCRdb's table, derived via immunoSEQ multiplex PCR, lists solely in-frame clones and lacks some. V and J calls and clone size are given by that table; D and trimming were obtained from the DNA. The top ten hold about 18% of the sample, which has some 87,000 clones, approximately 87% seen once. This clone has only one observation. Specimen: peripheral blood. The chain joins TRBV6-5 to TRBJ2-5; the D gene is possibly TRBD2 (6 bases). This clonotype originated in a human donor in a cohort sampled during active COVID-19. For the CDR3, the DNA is TGTGCCAGCCGCAGCGGGTCCTTACAAGAGACCCAGTACTTC. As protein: CASRSGSLQETQYF.